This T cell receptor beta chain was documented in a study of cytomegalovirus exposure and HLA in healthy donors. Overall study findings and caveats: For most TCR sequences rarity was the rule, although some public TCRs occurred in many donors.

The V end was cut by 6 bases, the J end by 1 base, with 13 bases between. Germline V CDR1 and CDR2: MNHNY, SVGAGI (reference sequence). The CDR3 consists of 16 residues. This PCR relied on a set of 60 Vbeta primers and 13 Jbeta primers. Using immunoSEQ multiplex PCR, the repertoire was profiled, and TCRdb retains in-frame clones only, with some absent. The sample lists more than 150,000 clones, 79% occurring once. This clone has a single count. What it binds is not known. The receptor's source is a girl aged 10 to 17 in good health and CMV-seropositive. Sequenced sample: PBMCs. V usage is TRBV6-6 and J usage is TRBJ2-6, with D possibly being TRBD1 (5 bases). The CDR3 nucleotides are TGTGCCAGCAGCAAAGACAGAACATCTGGGGCCAACGTCCTGACTTTC. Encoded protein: CASSKDRTSGANVLTF.